The clone carrying this TCR beta chain has more than one count but fewer than ten. The sample is drawn from a study of blood T cell repertoires in COVID-19. The V gene's germline CDR1 is MNHNS and CDR2 SASEGT. The CDR3 sequence is 18 residues long. V trimming: 0 bases; J trimming: 5 bases; junction bases outside the gene matches: 13. Libraries were prepared by immunoSEQ multiplex PCR; TCRdb keeps only in-frame clonotypes and omits some of them. The profile shows approximately 220,000 clones, 83% of them singletons. This clonotype was obtained from a woman aged 45-65 years who had been exposed to COVID-19. Sequencing was done on a sample of PBMCs or T cells enriched from blood (not recorded which). The chain is built from TRBV6-1 and TRBJ2-1; 7 nucleotides align to TRBD2. The CDR3 is CASSEAPLGRGYNNEQFF. DNA of the CDR3: TGTGCCAGCAGTGAAGCTCCCCTTGGGAGGGGCTATAACAATGAGCAGTTCTTC.